The present T cell receptor beta chain was sequenced within a study of blood T cell repertoires in COVID-19. The overall study: Both acute and convalescent COVID-19 samples were obtained from the United States, Italy and Spain.

Assay: immunoSEQ multiplex PCR; the TCRdb copy retains only in-frame clones and omits some. The profile shows approximately 500,000 clones, approximately 91% of them singletons. Germline V CDR1 and CDR2: SEHNR, FQNEAQ (reference sequence). CDR3 length equals 15 residues. V lost 5 bases and J lost 4, with 16 bases in between. This clone was counted between two and nine times. This TCR was recovered from a woman between 50 and 59 years old with COVID-19, enrolled during active disease. The chain recombines TRBV7-9 with TRBJ2-3; possible D gene TRBD1, 6 bases. Material: peripheral blood. CDR3 sequence: CASSPVLGAADTQYF. CDR3 DNA sequence: TGTGCCAGCAGCCCTGTTCTGGGGGCGGCAGATACGCAGTATTTT. Full variable domain (remainder filled in from reference TRBV7-9 and TRBJ2-3): DTGVSQNPRHKITKRGQNVTFRCDPISEHNRLYWYRQTLGQGPEFLTYFQNEAQLEKSRLLSDRFSAERPKGSFSTLEIQRTEQGDSAMYLCASSPVLGAADTQYFGPGTRLTVL.